These 12 T cell receptor beta chains share one sample of origin, sequenced in a study of identical twins. Each CDR3 protein gets one entry after TCRdb re-called the 5' RACE reads with MiXCR. Here the sample spans about 730,000 distinct CDR3 sequences, about 20% being singletons. These data were likewise used in another study, on T cells expressing NK-cell markers.

Sequenced input: PBMCs. These receptors were collected from a woman between 18 and 29 years old in good health.

This clonotype was counted only a few times. CDR3: CASSLAPSGGLPLHEQYF. In nucleotides, the CDR3 is TGTGCCAGCAGCTTAGCGCCCAGCGGGGGGCTTCCTTTGCACGAGCAGTACTTC. This rearrangement joins TRBV7-2 to TRBJ2-7; TRBD2 matches at 9 bases. The V segment lost 0 bases and the J segment 5 bases; nucleotides outside the gene matches: 14. This CDR3 contains 18 residues. The germline V gene encodes CDR1 SGHTA and CDR2 FQGNSA.

This clonotype was recorded at least ten times. DNA for the CDR3: TGTGCCAGCAGCCTCGGACACACCACAGATACGCAGTATTTT. Protein product: CASSLGHTTDTQYF. This rearrangement joins TRBV11-3 to TRBJ2-3; TRBD1 might be the D (5 bases). The CDR3 sequence is 14 residues long. The germline V and J ends were trimmed by 5 bases and 2 bases, with 11 bases remaining between them. CDR1 is SGHNT, CDR2 YENEEA, per germline.

This clonotype appeared a few times. The rearrangement uses TRBV12-3 or TRBV12-4 and TRBJ1-2; D is perhaps TRBD1 (6 bases). This CDR3 comprises 14 residues. V shed 5 bases and J shed 2 bases, with 12 bases lying between them. In nucleotides, the CDR3 is TGTGCCAGCAGTGAGGCAGGGGCCAACTATGGCTACACCTTC. This gives the protein CASSEAGANYGYTF.

The J gene is TRBJ2-1, the V gene TRBV12-3 or TRBV12-4, with 7 bases aligning to TRBD2. V trimming: 5 bases; J trimming: 6 bases; junction bases outside the gene matches: 10. This CDR3 is built from 15 residues. CDR3 DNA: TGTGCCAGCAGTCCAGCGGGGTCGGGGAGCAATGAGCAGTTCTTC. Translated, it gives CASSPAGSGSNEQFF.

The V and J genes are TRBV10-2 and TRBJ2-3, with 7 bases that match TRBD2. Germline V gene sequence: CDR1 WSHSY, CDR2 SAAADI. Trimming at V came to 10 bases and at J to 4 bases, leaving 14 bases not matched to a gene. The CDR3 runs to 15 residues. The CDR3 coding sequence is TGCGCCACCCTCTTCCTCGCGGGAGTGGCAGATACGCAGTATTTT. Its protein is CATLFLAGVADTQYF.

This clonotype was recorded at least ten times. The chain recombines TRBV3-1 with TRBJ2-1; no clear D gene. This CDR3 spans 13 amino acids. V was trimmed by 3 bases and J by 6 bases, leaving 9 bases between them. Germline V gives CDR1 LGHDT, CDR2 YNNKEL (reference sequence). The CDR3 sequence is CASSHKAGNEQFF. The CDR3 DNA reads TGTGCCAGCAGCCATAAAGCCGGCAATGAGCAGTTCTTC.

The sample holds a few counts of this clonotype. CDR3 nucleotide sequence: TGCAGTGCTAGTTCCGCGGGGGCCTCACGCACAGATACGCAGTATTTT. This encodes CSASSAGASRTDTQYF. The chain combines TRBV20-1 with TRBJ2-3; possible D gene TRBD2, 7 bases. Per germline, CDR1 DFQATT and CDR2 SNEGSKA (reference sequence). The CDR3 length is 16 residues. Trimming removed 3 bases at V and 1 base at J, with 17 bases between.

This clonotype was seen only a few times. The chain links TRBV20-1 to TRBJ2-2; weak D call: TRBD2 (5 bases). Trimming took 5 bases from V and 0 from J, leaving 13 bases between them. This CDR3 is 15 amino acids long. CDR1 and CDR2 (germline): DFQATT, SNEGSKA (reference sequence). As DNA, the CDR3 is TGCAGTGCTCTCTCGGGAAGGGCGAACACCGGGGAGCTGTTTTTT. Amino acids: CSALSGRANTGELFF.

J is TRBJ1-1 and V is TRBV11-1; D is unclear. The CDR3 loop spans 12 amino acids. CDR1 is SGHAT and CDR2 is FQDESV in the germline V gene (reference sequence). Trimming cost V 5 bases and J 4 bases, with 8 bases left between them. CDR3 nucleotides: TGTGCCAGCAGCCTTCATGGCACTGAAGCTTTCTTT. Translation: CASSLHGTEAFF.

This chain links TRBV5-1 with TRBJ2-7; no definite D call. Trimming pared 5 bases from V and 6 bases from J, leaving 15 bases between. This CDR3 contains 13 residues. Germline lookup yields CDR1 SGHRS and CDR2 YFSETQ. The CDR3 loop is CASRTYGRSEQYF. DNA of the CDR3: TGCGCCAGCAGGACTTACGGACGGTCCGAGCAGTACTTC.

In its sample, this clonotype was seen a few times. The chain is built from TRBV5-1 and TRBJ2-2; 7 bases are shared with TRBD1. CDR1 and CDR2 from the germline V gene are SGHRS and YFSETQ. Losses at the gene ends were 4 bases for V and 1 base for J; bases not matched to a gene: 7. CDR3 size: 16 residues. CDR3 region: CASSLTGTVNTGELFF. CDR3 sequence (DNA): TGCGCCAGCAGCCTGACCGGGACAGTGAACACCGGGGAGCTGTTTTTT.

The CDR3 DNA reads as TGCAGTGCTAGAGATCATAGGCGGGGACCGGTAAACACCGGGGAGCTGTTTTTT. It encodes CSARDHRRGPVNTGELFF. The chain uses TRBV20-1 and TRBJ2-2; perhaps TRBD2 as D (6 bases). V dropped 0 bases and J dropped 2 bases, with 19 bases sitting between them. The CDR3 spans 18 residues. Germline assignment: CDR1 DFQATT and CDR2 SNEGSKA (reference sequence).